Listed here are 20 T cell receptor beta chains from one sample, sequenced in a study of Tregs in tolerant kidney transplant recipients. Measured with immunoSEQ multiplex PCR; TCRdb has only the in-frame clones, and not every one. The sample yields 15,000 to 20,000 clones, around 66% seen once. These receptors lack a known antigen. Input material: Tregs from blood cultured with allogeneic cells. The receptors here all came from a human donor in good health.

The chain recombines TRBV2 with TRBJ2-3, with TRBD2 matching over 9 bases. With V trimmed by 3 bases and J by 8 bases, 12 bases remained unmatched. Germline-derived CDR1 and CDR2 are SNHLY and FYNNEI. This CDR3 is 16 amino acids long. CDR3 region: CASSDRAGGFQSTQYF. DNA of the CDR3: TGTGCCAGCAGTGACAGGGCGGGAGGGTTTCAGAGTACGCAGTATTTT.

This clone is classed as medium-sized (0.01 to 0.1%). The gene calls are TRBV2 and TRBJ1-2, with D possibly matching TRBD1 (6 bases). The CDR3 length is 15 residues. Trimming removed 8 bases at V and 5 bases at J, with 21 bases between. Germline V gene data show CDR1 as SNHLY and CDR2 as FYNNEI. The CDR3, as DNA: TGTGCCAGCCCCGGGGAGGGGGGTAGGTGGTATGGCTACACCTTC. Protein product: CASPGEGGRWYGYTF.

The rearrangement uses TRBV5-1 and TRBJ2-7, with D possibly being TRBD1 (6 bases). The CDR3 sequence is 15 residues long. Germline CDR1 and CDR2: SGHRS and YFSETQ. Trimming pared 0 bases from V and 2 bases from J, leaving 12 bases between. The CDR3 here is CASSLAGRGTYEQYF. CDR3 bases: TGCGCCAGCAGCTTGGCAGGCAGGGGTACCTACGAGCAGTACTTC. The whole variable domain, filled in from reference TRBV5-1 and TRBJ2-7, reads KAGVTQTPRYLIKTRGQQVTLSCSPISGHRSVSWYQQTPGQGLQFLFEYFSETQRNKGNFPGRFSGRQFSNSRSEMNVSTLELGDSALYLCASSLAGRGTYEQYFGPGTRLTVT.

This chain connects TRBV11-2 to TRBJ2-1; D call uncertain. Trimming took 3 bases from V and 0 from J, leaving 6 bases between them. From germline, CDR1 is SGHAT and CDR2 FQNNGV. The CDR3 has 14 residues. This CDR3 is CASSFLSSYNEQFF. CDR3 bases: TGTGCCAGCAGCTTCTTGAGCTCCTACAATGAGCAGTTCTTC.

This rearrangement joins TRBV6-5 to TRBJ2-7, with TRBD1 matching 10 bases. Per germline, CDR1 MNHEY and CDR2 SVGAGI. The V and J ends lost 7 bases and 5 bases, in that order; junction bases with no gene match: 8. The CDR3 sequence is 14 residues long. The CDR3 nucleotides read TGTGCCAGCACCTCGGGACAGGGGTGGCACGAGCAGTACTTC. Translating it yields CASTSGQGWHEQYF.

This clone occurred a few times. V is TRBV19 and J is TRBJ2-7; the D call may be TRBD1 or TRBD2 (5 bases each). The CDR3 is made up of 14 amino acids. Trimming left V 6 bases short and J 3 bases short, with 15 bases between. The V gene's germline CDR1 is LNHDA and CDR2 SQIVND (reference sequence). For the CDR3, the DNA is TGTGCCAGTAGGAATATAGGGGACGACTACGAGCAGTACTTC. Amino acid sequence: CASRNIGDDYEQYF. The full variable domain, rest sourced from reference TRBV19 and TRBJ2-7, is DGGITQSPKYLFRKEGQNVTLSCEQNLNHDAMYWYRQDPGQGLRLIYYSQIVNDFQKGDIAEGYSVSREKKESFPLTVTSAQKNPTAFYLCASRNIGDDYEQYFGPGTRLTVT.

This clone was counted between two and nine times. The chain employs TRBV6-1 and TRBJ2-3, with D perhaps matching TRBD1 or TRBD2 (5 bases each). The V gene lost 4 bases and the J gene lost 6 bases, with 20 bases spanning the gap. CDR1 and CDR2 from the germline V gene are MNHNS and SASEGT. The CDR3 contains 16 residues. CDR3 in amino acids: CASSVGPNNRRDTQYF. CDR3 bases: TGTGCCAGCAGTGTGGGACCGAACAACCGCCGCGATACGCAGTATTTT.

V gene TRBV28 combines with J gene TRBJ2-1, with 13 bases fitting TRBD2. This CDR3 comprises 15 residues. Germline CDR1 is MDHEN and CDR2 is SYDVKM. Trimming cost V 1 base and J 12 bases; bases outside gene matches: 6. The CDR3 sequence: CASSLSGTSGIWQFF. DNA of the CDR3: TGTGCCAGCAGTTTATCCGGGACTAGCGGGATTTGGCAGTTCTTC.

The chain's CDR3 is CASSSAWGTYQPQHF. In nucleotides, the CDR3 is TGTGCCAGCAGTTCCGCGTGGGGAACATATCAGCCCCAGCATTTT. The chain joins TRBV27 to TRBJ1-5, with D unresolved. V was shortened by 4 bases and J by 5 bases, with 15 bases between the two germline ends. The germline V gene has CDR1 MNHEY and CDR2 SMNVEV (reference sequence). The CDR3 sequence is 15 residues long.

The chain is built from TRBV11-2 and TRBJ1-6; D unclear. V lost 5 bases, J lost 7 bases, and 15 bases lay in between. This CDR3 has 15 amino acids. Germline values: CDR1 SGHAT, CDR2 FQNNGV. This CDR3 reads CASSQRTALNSPLHF. Here the CDR3 DNA reads TGTGCCAGCAGCCAGAGGACGGCTTTGAATTCACCCCTCCACTTT.

This sequence joins TRBV6-1 and TRBJ2-3; D uncertain. Germline V lookup: CDR1 MNHNS, CDR2 SASEGT. V was shortened by 1 base and J by 8 bases, with 7 bases between the two germline ends. The CDR3 contains 12 residues. The CDR3 DNA reads as TGTGCCAGCAGTGAAGGTGGTGGTACGCAGTATTTT. Translating gives CASSEGGGTQYF.

The chain joins TRBV7-8 to TRBJ1-2; 12 bases are a match to TRBD1. CDR3 length: 15 residues. Germline V lookup: CDR1 SGHVS, CDR2 FQNEAQ. V trimming: 5 bases; J trimming: 8 bases; junction bases outside the gene matches: 9. CDR3 DNA: TGTGCCAGCAGCATCCGGGACAGGGGGCGGGGAGGCTACACCTTC. Amino acids: CASSIRDRGRGGYTF.

The chain uses TRBV18 and TRBJ1-3, with D maybe TRBD1 (5 bases). The germline CDR1 and CDR2 sequences are KGHSH and LQKENI. V was trimmed by 1 base and J by 1 base, leaving 5 bases between them. The CDR3 loop spans 14 amino acids. CDR3 sequence: CASSPRGSGNTIYF. CDR3 nucleotide sequence: TGTGCCAGCTCACCACGGGGGTCTGGAAACACCATATATTTT.

Sample share makes this clone medium-sized. This rearrangement joins TRBV6-6 to TRBJ1-2; no reliable D call. CDR3 size: 12 residues. Germline CDR1 reads MNHNY; CDR2 reads SVGAGI (reference sequence). The germline V and J ends were trimmed by 7 bases and 7 bases, with 13 bases remaining between them. The CDR3 is CASMVGASGYTF. CDR3 bases: TGTGCCAGCATGGTGGGCGCCAGTGGCTACACCTTC.

CDR3: CASRRTGDGYTF. In nucleotides, the CDR3 is TGTGCCAGCAGACGGACAGGGGACGGCTACACCTTC. This rearrangement joins TRBV27 to TRBJ1-2; TRBD1 aligns across 9 bases. The CDR3 totals 12 residues. From germline, CDR1 is MNHEY and CDR2 SMNVEV (reference sequence). The trim removed 6 bases at V and 8 bases at J, leaving 4 bases unmatched.

This clone qualifies as medium-sized (0.01 to 0.1%). This chain links TRBV5-5 with TRBJ1-3; D is perhaps TRBD1 (6 bases). Looked up from germline, CDR1 is SGHKS and CDR2 is YYEKEE (reference sequence). Trimming cost V 0 bases and J 3 bases, with 7 bases left between them. The CDR3 length is 14 residues. The CDR3 sequence is CASSLGGHGNTIYF. CDR3 bases: TGTGCCAGCAGCTTGGGGGGGCATGGAAACACCATATATTTT.

The chain is built from TRBV6-1 and TRBJ1-1, with D hard to call. Germline V gene lookup returns CDR1 MNHNS and CDR2 SASEGT. CDR3 length: 12 residues. V lost 6 bases, J lost 5 bases, and 10 bases lay in between. This CDR3 reads CASSPVGTEAFF. CDR3 DNA sequence: TGTGCCAGCAGCCCGGTAGGGACTGAAGCTTTCTTT.

This clone was observed a handful of times. In DNA form, the CDR3 reads TGTGCCAGCAGCTTAGACAGGACAGGGGCGGGGGAGACCCAGTACTTC. Protein: CASSLDRTGAGETQYF. The chain couples TRBV7-8 to TRBJ2-5, with 9 bases fitting TRBD1. With 1 base clipped from V and 5 bases from J, the junction kept 8 bases outside the gene matches. Germline values: CDR1 SGHVS, CDR2 FQNEAQ. CDR3 size: 16 residues.

The chain is built from TRBV9 and TRBJ1-2; no clear D gene. Trimming removed 0 bases at V and 0 bases at J, with 15 bases between. The CDR3 covers 17 residues. The germline gives CDR1 SGDLS, CDR2 YYNGEE. The CDR3 nucleotides read TGTGCCAGCAGCGTAGGAATAGGCTCCTCATCTAACTATGGCTACACCTTC. Translation: CASSVGIGSSSNYGYTF.

The rearrangement uses TRBV29-1 and TRBJ2-1, with 10 bases that match TRBD2. CDR1 is SQVTM and CDR2 is ANQGSEA in the germline V gene. This CDR3 contains 17 residues. The trim removed 3 bases at V and 4 bases at J, leaving 12 bases unmatched. The CDR3 loop reads CSVESSSGSFGYNEQFF. CDR3 coding DNA: TGCAGCGTTGAGTCGTCTAGCGGGAGTTTTGGATACAATGAGCAGTTCTTC.